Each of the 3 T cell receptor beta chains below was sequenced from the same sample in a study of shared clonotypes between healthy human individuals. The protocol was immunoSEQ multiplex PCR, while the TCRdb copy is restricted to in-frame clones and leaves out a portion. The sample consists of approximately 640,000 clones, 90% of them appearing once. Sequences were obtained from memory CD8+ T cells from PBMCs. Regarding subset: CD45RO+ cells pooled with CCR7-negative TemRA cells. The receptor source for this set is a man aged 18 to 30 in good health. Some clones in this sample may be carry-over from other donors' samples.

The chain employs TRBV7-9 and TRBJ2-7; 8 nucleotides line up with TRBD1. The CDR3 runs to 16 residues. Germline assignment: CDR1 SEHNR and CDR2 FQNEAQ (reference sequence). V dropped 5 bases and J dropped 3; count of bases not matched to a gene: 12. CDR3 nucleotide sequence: TGTGCCAGCAGCCAGGGGGCGGGACAGGTCTACTACGAGCAGTACTTC. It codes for CASSQGAGQVYYEQYF.

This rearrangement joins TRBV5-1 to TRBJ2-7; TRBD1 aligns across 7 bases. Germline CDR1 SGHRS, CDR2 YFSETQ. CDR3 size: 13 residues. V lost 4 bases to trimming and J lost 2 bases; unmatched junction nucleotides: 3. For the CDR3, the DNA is TGCGCCAGCAGCACGGGACAGCCCTACGAGCAGTACTTC. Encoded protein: CASSTGQPYEQYF.

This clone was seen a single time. The CDR3 loop is CASTDYERAVDSPDTQYF. CDR3 in DNA: TGTGCCAGCACCGACTACGAACGCGCCGTCGACTCCCCGGATACGCAGTATTTT. This chain uses TRBV21-1 with TRBJ2-3; the D call of TRBD2 is as the table states it, not checked on the DNA. TRBV21-1 is listed as a pseudogene. The CDR3 contains 18 residues.